This is a list of T cell receptor beta chains from one sample in a study of identical twins. TCRdb independently ran MiXCR on the 5' RACE reads; one entry per CDR3 protein. This sample has around 530,000 distinct CDR3 sequences; nearly 15% occur once, and the top ten carry around 0.48%. The same data also went into a second study, on yellow fever vaccine responses in identical twins.

Sequencing input: CD4+ T cells sorted from blood. The receptors derive from a woman aged 18 to 35 in good health. CDR3s include the opening cysteine and the closing phenylalanine or tryptophan. D genes are given only for firm matches. Clone size is stated in some rows and not others, as once, few, many or a class when expanded.

v_call,d_call,clone_size,j_call,cdr3_nt,cdr3_aa
TRBV6-1,-,-,TRBJ2-2,TGTGCCAGCAGACTGGACGCGATGAACACCGGGGAGCTGTTTTTT,CASRLDAMNTGELFF
TRBV9,-,few,TRBJ2-1,TGTGCCAGCAGCGTAGGGCTAGCCTCCTACAATGAGCAGTTCTTC,CASSVGLASYNEQFF
TRBV28,TRBD2,-,TRBJ2-1,TGTGCCAGCAGACTGCTAGCGGCCACTGCGAATGAGCAGTTCTTC,CASRLLAATANEQFF
TRBV12-3/TRBV12-4,-,-,TRBJ1-5,TGTGCCAGCACCCTAGGGTTGGTATTAGGCAATCAGCCCCAGCATTTT,CASTLGLVLGNQPQHF
TRBV7-9,-,few,TRBJ1-1,TGTGCCAGCAGCTTAGTGGGCAGGGGGAACACTGAAGCTTTCTTT,CASSLVGRGNTEAFF
TRBV7-2,-,few,TRBJ2-3,TGTGCCAGCATCCCCCGGTTAGCGGGCACAGATACGCAGTATTTT,CASIPRLAGTDTQYF
TRBV14,-,few,TRBJ2-3,TGTGCCAGCAGCCAAACAGTAGCCATCTCAGATACGCAGTATTTT,CASSQTVAISDTQYF
TRBV4-1,-,-,TRBJ2-2,TGCGCCAGCAGCCAAGATACAGGGTACGGGGAGCTGTTTTTT,CASSQDTGYGELFF
TRBV5-1,-,-,TRBJ2-2,TGCGCCAGCAGCGGGTTCGAAAGAACCGGGGAGCTGTTTTTT,CASSGFERTGELFF
TRBV19,TRBD2,-,TRBJ2-2,TGTGCCAGTAGCCCCAGGCCCTTAGCGGGGGGGCCCACCGGGGAGCTGTTTTTT,CASSPRPLAGGPTGELFF
TRBV11-2,-,few,TRBJ1-1,TGTGCCAGCATACCGGGACGGCTGAACACTGAAGCTTTCTTT,CASIPGRLNTEAFF
TRBV29-1,TRBD1,-,TRBJ2-7,TGCAGCGTTGAGGACCGGGACAGGGACGAGCAGTACTTC,CSVEDRDRDEQYF
TRBV3-1,-,-,TRBJ2-1,TGTGCCAGCAGCCGCCCCCTATTCAATGAGCAGTTCTTC,CASSRPLFNEQFF
TRBV10-3,-,few,TRBJ2-3,TGTGCCATCAGTGGTGGGGAAGATACGCAGTATTTT,CAISGGEDTQYF
TRBV5-1,-,few,TRBJ2-7,TGCGCCAGCAGCTTGTTTTACCTAAGGATCGCGGACTCCTACGAGCAGTACTTC,CASSLFYLRIADSYEQYF
TRBV20-1,TRBD1,-,TRBJ2-3,TGCAGTGCTAGTCCCCGGGACAGGGGGAGTGATACGCAGTATTTT,CSASPRDRGSDTQYF
TRBV5-1,-,-,TRBJ2-7,TGCGCCAGCAGCTTGGTGGAGTCCCACGAGCAGTACTTC,CASSLVESHEQYF
TRBV28,-,-,TRBJ2-1,TGTGCCAGCAGTCAGGGGGGCCAGAGGAATGAGCAGTTCTTC,CASSQGGQRNEQFF
TRBV5-1,-,few,TRBJ2-7,TGCGCCAGCAGCTTGGGACCGGACCACGAGCAGTACTTC,CASSLGPDHEQYF
TRBV7-9,-,-,TRBJ2-1,TGTGCCAGCAGCTTAGGCATTAGCTCCTACAATGAGCAGTTCTTC,CASSLGISSYNEQFF
TRBV27,-,-,TRBJ1-3,TGTGCCAGCAGCGAACTGGGTAAACCTGGAAACACCATATATTTT,CASSELGKPGNTIYF
TRBV2,TRBD1,few,TRBJ2-7,TGTGCCAGCAGTGGTAAGGGGGCCACCACCTACGAGCAGTACTTC,CASSGKGATTYEQYF
TRBV20-1,TRBD1,many,TRBJ1-1,TGCAGTGCTAGACCCGGGACAGAGAACACTGAAGCTTTCTTT,CSARPGTENTEAFF
TRBV2,TRBD1,few,TRBJ2-1,TGTGCCAGGGGGGACAGGGGGCGTAATGAGCAGTTCTTC,CARGDRGRNEQFF
TRBV10-3,TRBD2,few,TRBJ2-7,TGTGCCATCAGTGGACCGGGACTAGGGGACTACGAGCAGTACTTC,CAISGPGLGDYEQYF
TRBV3-1,TRBD2,few,TRBJ2-1,TGTGCCAGCAGCCAAGCGGGGGGGCTGGAGCTACAGTTCTTC,CASSQAGGLELQFF
TRBV27,TRBD1,few,TRBJ1-2,TGTGCCAGCAGTCCCCTTGACAGGGCCGGCTATGGCTACACCTTC,CASSPLDRAGYGYTF
TRBV15,TRBD1,few,TRBJ2-4,TGTGCCACCAGCAGAACCGGGACAGGGGGCGACATTCAGTACTTC,CATSRTGTGGDIQYF
TRBV6-5,TRBD2,-,TRBJ2-1,TGTGCCAGCAGTTACTCGAGTACTAGCGGGGGGGCTTCCTACAATGAGCAGTTCTTC,CASSYSSTSGGASYNEQFF
TRBV12-3/TRBV12-4,-,many,TRBJ2-3,TGTGCCAGTTCGGGTAGCACAGATACGCAGTATTTT,CASSGSTDTQYF
TRBV20-1,-,-,TRBJ2-3,TGCAGTGCCCAGGACTTCATCACAGATACGCAGTATTTT,CSAQDFITDTQYF
TRBV5-1,TRBD2,-,TRBJ2-3,TGCGCCAGCTGCCGACTAGCGGAAACAGATACGCAGTATTTT,CASCRLAETDTQYF
TRBV20-1,-,-,TRBJ2-2,TGCAGTGCTAGAGAAAGTGGGCGAGGTTCCGGGGAGCTGTTTTTT,CSARESGRGSGELFF
TRBV12-3/TRBV12-4,-,few,TRBJ1-2,TGTGCCAGCAGTTTAAGGGGTTGGCACGGCTACACCTTC,CASSLRGWHGYTF
TRBV5-1,-,-,TRBJ2-3,TGCGCCAGCAGCTTGGCGAGGTGGCAGTATTTT,CASSLARWQYF
TRBV5-1,-,-,TRBJ1-6,TGCGCCAGCAGCCGGACAAGGCGGGATTCACCCCTCCACTTT,CASSRTRRDSPLHF
TRBV12-3/TRBV12-4,TRBD1,many,TRBJ1-5,TGTGCCAGCAGACCCGACAGGGGAAGCAATCAGCCCCAGCATTTT,CASRPDRGSNQPQHF
TRBV13,-,many,TRBJ2-3,TGTGCCAGCAGCTCTAGTCGGGAAAACACAGATACGCAGTATTTT,CASSSSRENTDTQYF
TRBV5-1,TRBD1,few,TRBJ2-7,TGCGCCAGCAGGTCAGGGGGCCTATACGAGCAGTACTTC,CASRSGGLYEQYF
TRBV2,-,few,TRBJ1-3,TGTGCCAGCAGTGTCTCGGACCTTGGAAACACCATATATTTT,CASSVSDLGNTIYF
TRBV6-5,TRBD1,-,TRBJ1-1,TGTGCCAGCAGTTGGACAGGGGAGAACACTGAAGCTTTCTTT,CASSWTGENTEAFF
TRBV12-3/TRBV12-4,-,few,TRBJ1-5,TGTGCCAGCAGTTATCAGGGTATTAGTCATCAGCCCCAGCATTTT,CASSYQGISHQPQHF
TRBV7-2,TRBD2,many,TRBJ2-7,TGTGCCAGCAGCTTAGTGTCTAGCGGAAGATCCTACGAGCAGTACTTC,CASSLVSSGRSYEQYF
TRBV29-1,TRBD1,many,TRBJ1-1,TGCAGCGTACCGGACAGGGGGGCTGAAGCTTTCTTT,CSVPDRGAEAFF